Reported below is one TCR beta chain. The CDR3 has 16 amino acids. Per the germline V gene, CDR1 is KGHDR and CDR2 is SFDVKD. Trimming cost V 5 bases and J 7 bases; bases outside gene matches: 8. TCRdb's table, derived via immunoSEQ multiplex PCR, lists solely in-frame clones and lacks some. The sample has about 130,000 clones, 85% to 95% seen once; the top ten hold approximately 15%. This sample was taken from a study of control samples from healthy donors and cancer patients. The TCR was taken from a man aged 55-75 years with colorectal cancer. This chain links TRBV24-1 with TRBJ2-1; 12 bases are a match to TRBD2. Sample: PBMCs. CDR3 DNA: TGTGCCACCAGTGGTCCTAGCGGGGGGGCCCAGAATGAGCAGTTCTTC. Its protein is CATSGPSGGAQNEQFF.